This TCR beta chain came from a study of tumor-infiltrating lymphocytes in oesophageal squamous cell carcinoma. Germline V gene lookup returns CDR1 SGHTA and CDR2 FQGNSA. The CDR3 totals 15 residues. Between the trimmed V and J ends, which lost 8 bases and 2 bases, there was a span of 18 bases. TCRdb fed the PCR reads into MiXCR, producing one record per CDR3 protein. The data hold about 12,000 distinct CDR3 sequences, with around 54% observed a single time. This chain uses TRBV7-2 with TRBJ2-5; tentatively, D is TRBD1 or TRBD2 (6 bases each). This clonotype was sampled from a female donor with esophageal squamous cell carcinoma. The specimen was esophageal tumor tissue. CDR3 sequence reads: CASAEGGSAQETQYF. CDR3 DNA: TGTGCCAGCGCCGAGGGGGGATCAGCTCAAGAGACCCAGTACTTC.